Listed below are T cell receptor beta chains from one sample, sequenced in a study of graft-versus-host responses after intestinal transplantation. Clones were sequenced by immunoSEQ multiplex PCR, and TCRdb holds only the in-frame ones, with some missing. Among some 92,000 clones listed, about nine tenths were seen once. Which antigens these TCRs recognize remains unknown. Sequencing used unstimulated CD4+ T cells sorted from spleen or lymph node cells, obtained before intestinal transplant. The source is a human donor who received an intestinal transplant. Each CDR3 is given with its conserved first and last residue. A D gene is named only where the DNA matches it firmly. The size field is filled for only some rows; it gives once, few, many or a size class.

>TRBD2|TRBJ2-3|TRBV27|once
TGTGCCAGCAGGCGAGCGGGGGTCACAGATACGCAGTATTTT
CASRRAGVTDTQYF
>NA|TRBJ2-7|TRBV5-6|NA
TGTGCCAGCAGCTTGACCGGCGGCCTCTCCTACGAGCAGTACTTC
CASSLTGGLSYEQYF
>TRBD1|TRBJ2-7|TRBV6-1|NA
TGTGCCAGCAGCAGTCCGGGACAGGTAACCTACGAGCAGTACTTC
CASSSPGQVTYEQYF
>NA|TRBJ1-4|TRBV18|once
TGTGCCAGCTCACCCCGGGCGGAATATGAAAAACTGTTTTTT
CASSPRAEYEKLFF
>TRBD2|TRBJ2-2|TRBV28|once
TGTGCCAGCAGTTTACAACTGGGGACTAGCGTGAGCGCGAACACCGGGGAGCTGTTTTTT
CASSLQLGTSVSANTGELFF
>TRBD1|TRBJ2-1|TRBV29-1|NA
TGCAGCGTCACAGGGGGCGTCGGCAATGAGCAGTTCTTC
CSVTGGVGNEQFF
>NA|TRBJ1-5|TRBV27|NA
TGTGCCAGCAGTAGGGGAGGCAGGAGCAATCAGCCCCAGCATTTT
CASSRGGRSNQPQHF
>NA|TRBJ2-1|TRBV18|NA
TGTGCCAGCTCACAAGGGGGGAGCTCCTACAATGAGCAGTTCTTC
CASSQGGSSYNEQFF
>TRBD2|TRBJ2-2|TRBV5-1|NA
TGCGCCAGCAGCTTGAGGGCGTTCGCGGGAGGGGTCACCGGGGAGCTGTTTTTT
CASSLRAFAGGVTGELFF
>TRBD2|TRBJ2-3|TRBV5-1|NA
TGCGCCAGCAGCTTGCGGGCGGGGGAGAGCACAGATACGCAGTATTTT
CASSLRAGESTDTQYF
>NA|TRBJ1-3|TRBV9|NA
TGTGCCAGCAGCGTTGGGTGGGCCTCTGGAAACACCATATATTTT
CASSVGWASGNTIYF
>TRBD2|TRBJ2-1|TRBV5-1|NA
TGCGCCAGCAGTTATCCCACCGGGACTAGCATAGATGAGCAGTTCTTC
CASSYPTGTSIDEQFF
>TRBD2|TRBJ2-7|TRBV29-1|NA
TGCAGCGTTTCACTAGCGGGGAGCTCCTACGAGCAGTACTTC
CSVSLAGSSYEQYF
>NA|TRBJ2-1|TRBV10-3|once
TGTGCCATCAGTGCACTAGTGAGCCACAATGAGCAGTTCTTC
CAISALVSHNEQFF
>NA|TRBJ2-5|TRBV25-1|NA
TGTGCCAGCAGCCCCCGGGCTCTCTTCGATGAGACCCAGTACTTC
CASSPRALFDETQYF
>TRBD2|TRBJ2-1|TRBV11-2|NA
TGTGCCAGCAGCCGGAATACCGGGACTAGCAGATACTACAATGAGCAGTTCTTC
CASSRNTGTSRYYNEQFF
>TRBD2|TRBJ2-1|TRBV18|NA
TGTGCCAGCGCGCCGGGACTAGCGGTAAATGAGCAGTTCTTC
CASAPGLAVNEQFF
>NA|TRBJ1-1|TRBV2|NA
TGTGCCAGCAGCTCGGACAGATCGGAAGCTTTCTTT
CASSSDRSEAFF
>NA|TRBJ2-7|TRBV28|NA
TGTGCCAGCCGATGGGGGTACGAGCAGTACTTC
CASRWGYEQYF
>NA|TRBJ1-2|TRBV5-1|NA
TGCGCCAGCAGCAGCCAGGGGATTTTTGCGGGCTACACCTTC
CASSSQGIFAGYTF
>NA|TRBJ1-5|TRBV27|NA
TGTGCCAGCAGTTTTTCGAGCAATCAGCCCCAGCATTTT
CASSFSSNQPQHF
>NA|TRBJ1-1|TRBV9|NA
TGTGCCAGCAGCGAAGTGGAAGGGTCAGGTGAAGCTTTCTTT
CASSEVEGSGEAFF
>NA|TRBJ2-1|TRBV14|NA
TGTGCCAGCAGCCAACTGCAGAACAATGAGCAGTTCTTC
CASSQLQNNEQFF
>TRBD1|TRBJ2-1|TRBV5-1|NA
TGCGCCAGCAATGGCGGCCAGGGGGTCAATGAGCAGTTCTTC
CASNGGQGVNEQFF
>TRBD1|TRBJ2-7|TRBV7-7|NA
TGTGCCAGCAGAGAAAGGGACAGGGGGCCTAGAGAGCAGTACTTC
CASRERDRGPREQYF
>TRBD2|TRBJ2-3|TRBV6-5|NA
TGTGCCAGCAGTCTAGCGGCGGTCACAGATACGCAGTATTTT
CASSLAAVTDTQYF
>NA|TRBJ1-2|TRBV28|NA
TGTGCCAGCAGTGGCTCGGGGGCCGGGTATGGCTACACCTTC
CASSGSGAGYGYTF
>NA|TRBJ1-1|TRBV7-2|NA
TGTGCCAGCAGCTCCCAGATGAACACTGAAGCTTTCTTT
CASSSQMNTEAFF
>NA|TRBJ2-5|TRBV28|NA
TGTGCCAGCAGCCCCTCGGGGGTAGGGGGCGAAAGCCGAGAGACCCAGTACTTC
CASSPSGVGGESRETQYF
>NA|TRBJ2-5|TRBV27|NA
TGTGCCAGCAGAAAATGGGGGGCCCGGGGCACTGTTATTGAGACCCAGTACTTC
CASRKWGARGTVIETQYF
>NA|TRBJ1-1|TRBV6-5|NA
TGTGCCAGCAGTACAGGGAACACTGAAGCTTTCTTT
CASSTGNTEAFF
>TRBD2|TRBJ2-1|TRBV27|NA
TGTGCCAGCAGTTTTGTGGACCGGACCGGGACTAGCGGGAGCCTAGTGAATGAGCAGTTCTTC
CASSFVDRTGTSGSLVNEQFF
>NA|TRBJ1-4|TRBV19|NA
TGTGCCAGTAGTCTAGGAACGGGACCGATTTCAACTAATGAAAAACTGTTTTTT
CASSLGTGPISTNEKLFF
>NA|TRBJ2-5|TRBV18|NA
TGTGCCAGCTCACCACAGCCCAGGGCCCAGAGGCAAGAGACCCAGTACTTC
CASSPQPRAQRQETQYF
>NA|TRBJ2-2|TRBV5-1|NA
TGCGCCAGCAGCATCGGGACCAGCTCCACCGGGGAGCTGTTTTTT
CASSIGTSSTGELFF
>TRBD1|TRBJ1-1|TRBV5-4|NA
TGTGCCAGCAGTTACACCTCGACAGGGGGCGTGGGTGAAGCTTTCTTT
CASSYTSTGGVGEAFF
>TRBD2|TRBJ2-2|TRBV19|NA
TGTGCCAGTAGCCCCTCCGAGTGGACTAGCGGGAGACGTACCGGGGAGCTGTTTTTT
CASSPSEWTSGRRTGELFF
>TRBD1|TRBJ1-5|TRBV5-1|NA
TGCGCCAGCAGCTTAGGGACAGCGGATGGCAATCAGCCCCAGCATTTT
CASSLGTADGNQPQHF
>NA|TRBJ2-1|TRBV18|NA
TGTGCCAGCTCACCATACCAGCAAGGCAATGAGCAGTTCTTC
CASSPYQQGNEQFF
>NA|TRBJ2-3|TRBV11-3|NA
TGTGCCAGCAGCTTAGGCAGCAGCACGTATACGCAGTATTTT
CASSLGSSTYTQYF
>TRBD1|TRBJ2-7|TRBV7-6|NA
TGTGCCAGCAGCCCCCAAAGACTGGGACAGGGTAGGATCGAGCAGTACTTC
CASSPQRLGQGRIEQYF
>TRBD1|TRBJ2-7|TRBV11-2|NA
TGTGCCAGCAGCTGGGGACAGATCTACGAGCAGTACTTC
CASSWGQIYEQYF
>TRBD1|TRBJ2-7|TRBV6-5|NA
TGTGCCAGCAGTTACACCTGGGACAGTTACGAGCAGTACTTC
CASSYTWDSYEQYF